This T cell receptor (beta chain) was identified in a study of blood T cell repertoires in COVID-19. Study as a whole: From the United States, Italy and Spain came samples of acute and convalescent COVID-19. The cDNA or gDNA used as material had been derived from T cells, B-cell-depleted T cells, or PBMCs.

Germline V lookup: CDR1 SGHRS, CDR2 YFSETQ. V was clipped by 6 bases and J by 2 bases, with 15 bases between them. This CDR3 region has 14 residues. Original processing methods: Amplification of reference gene primers was used by the study to estimate nucleated cell counts. Profiling relied on immunoSEQ multiplex PCR, and the TCRdb table lists in-frame clones only, not all of them. V, J and clone size are taken as reported in that table, and D and trimming were inferred from the DNA itself. The sample holds 150,000 or so clones; around 87% are singletons and the top ten take around 6.5%. This receptor was taken from a man aged 80 or over with acute or convalescent COVID-19. Input material: peripheral blood. This sequence joins TRBV5-1 and TRBJ2-7; tentatively, D is TRBD2 (6 bases). Written as DNA, the CDR3 is TGCGCCAGCACCCGAGGGGACTTCACCTACGAGCAGTACTTC. Translating gives CASTRGDFTYEQYF. The whole variable domain, filled in from reference TRBV5-1 and TRBJ2-7, reads KAGVTQTPRYLIKTRGQQVTLSCSPISGHRSVSWYQQTPGQGLQFLFEYFSETQRNKGNFPGRFSGRQFSNSRSEMNVSTLELGDSALYLCASTRGDFTYEQYFGPGTRLTVT.